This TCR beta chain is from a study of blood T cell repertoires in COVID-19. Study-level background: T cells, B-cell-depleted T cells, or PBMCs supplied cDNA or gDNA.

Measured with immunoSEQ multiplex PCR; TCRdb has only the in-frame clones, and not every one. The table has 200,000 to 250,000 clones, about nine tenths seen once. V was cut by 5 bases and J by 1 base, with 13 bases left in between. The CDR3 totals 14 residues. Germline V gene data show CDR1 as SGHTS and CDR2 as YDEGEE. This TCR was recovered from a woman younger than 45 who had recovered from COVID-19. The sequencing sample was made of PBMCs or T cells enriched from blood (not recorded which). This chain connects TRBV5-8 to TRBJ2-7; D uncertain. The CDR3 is CASRPWARSYEQYF. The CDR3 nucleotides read TGTGCCAGCAGACCTTGGGCCAGATCCTACGAGCAGTACTTC.